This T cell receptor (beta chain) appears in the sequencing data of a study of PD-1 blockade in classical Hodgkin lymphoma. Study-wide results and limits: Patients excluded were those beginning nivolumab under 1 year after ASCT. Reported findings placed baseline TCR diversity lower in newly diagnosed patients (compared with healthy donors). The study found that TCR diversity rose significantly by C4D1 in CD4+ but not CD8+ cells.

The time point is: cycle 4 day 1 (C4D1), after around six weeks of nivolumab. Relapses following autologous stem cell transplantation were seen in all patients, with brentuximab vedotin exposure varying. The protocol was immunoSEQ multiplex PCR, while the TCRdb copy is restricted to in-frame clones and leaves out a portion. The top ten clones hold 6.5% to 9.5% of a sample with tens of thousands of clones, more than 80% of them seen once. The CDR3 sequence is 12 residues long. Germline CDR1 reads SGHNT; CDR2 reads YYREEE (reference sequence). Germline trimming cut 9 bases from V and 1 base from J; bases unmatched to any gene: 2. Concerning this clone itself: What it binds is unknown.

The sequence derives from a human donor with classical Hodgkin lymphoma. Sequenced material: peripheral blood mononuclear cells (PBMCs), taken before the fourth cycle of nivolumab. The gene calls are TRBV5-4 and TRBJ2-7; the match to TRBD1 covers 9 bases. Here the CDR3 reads CATGTGSYEQYF. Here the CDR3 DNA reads TGTGCCACCGGGACAGGGTCCTACGAGCAGTACTTC.